This T cell receptor (beta chain) was recorded in a study of blood T cell repertoires in COVID-19. Study-level background: The United States, Italy and Spain provided the acute and convalescent COVID-19 samples. In each case, the material was cDNA or gDNA derived from T cells, B-cell-depleted T cells, or PBMCs.

V gave up 3 bases and J gave up 2 bases, with 10 bases separating them. The CDR3 length is 14 residues. The germline gives CDR1 SGHAT, CDR2 FQNNGV. In the authors' methods: The assay estimated nucleated cells by amplifying reference gene primers. Generated by immunoSEQ multiplex PCR, the TCRdb table keeps only in-frame clones and is missing some. V and J calls and clone size follow that table, whereas D and trimming were derived from the DNA. The sample gives some 110,000 clones, 86% of which show up once; around 4% is in the top ten. Sequencing was performed on peripheral blood. The chain uses TRBV11-2 and TRBJ2-5; D is unclear. This TCR was recovered from a man aged 40-55 years with acute or convalescent COVID-19. CDR3 in DNA: TGTGCCAGCAGCTTTATAAGCGTACAAGAGACCCAGTACTTC. This translates into CASSFISVQETQYF.